What follows are 17 T cell receptor beta chains derived from one specimen sequenced in a study of CD8+ T cells in alopecia areata. cDNA serving as the sequencing template came from extracted, reverse transcribed RNA. Repertoires were generated with immunoSEQ multiplex PCR, while TCRdb's copy carries only in-frame clones and drops some. The top ten clones hold roughly 25% of a sample with about 110,000 clones, under 60% of them seen once. The sample taken for sequencing was NKG2D-low CD8+ T cells sorted from blood. These receptors came from a human donor with alopecia areata.

The chain employs TRBV5-6 and TRBJ2-5, with 8 bases fitting TRBD2. The CDR3 length is 16 residues. V was clipped by 0 bases and J by 0 bases; unmatched bases: 4. Germline V lookup: CDR1 SGHDT, CDR2 YYEEEE. The CDR3 protein is CASSLVGREDQETQYF. The CDR3 DNA follows: TGTGCCAGCAGCTTGGTTGGGCGGGAGGACCAAGAGACCCAGTACTTC.

The chain is built from TRBV11-3 and TRBJ2-7; no reliable D call. Germline-derived CDR1 and CDR2 are SGHNT and YENEEA. The CDR3 sequence is 16 residues long. Trimming cost V 3 bases and J 4 bases, with 19 bases left between them. This chain's CDR3 is CASSFSLDRRDYEQYF. For the CDR3, the DNA is TGTGCCAGCAGCTTCAGCCTGGATAGACGAGATTACGAGCAGTACTTC.

The chain has TRBV5-1 and TRBJ1-2; D unresolved. CDR3 length: 14 amino acids. Trimming removed 1 base at V and 4 bases at J, with 11 bases between. Germline loops: CDR1 SGHRS, CDR2 YFSETQ. The CDR3 region is CASSLKSDVYGYTF. The CDR3, as DNA: TGCGCCAGCAGCTTGAAGTCAGACGTCTATGGCTACACCTTC. The full variable domain, in which reference TRBV5-1 and TRBJ1-2 provide the parts outside the CDR3, is KAGVTQTPRYLIKTRGQQVTLSCSPISGHRSVSWYQQTPGQGLQFLFEYFSETQRNKGNFPGRFSGRQFSNSRSEMNVSTLELGDSALYLCASSLKSDVYGYTFGSGTRLTVV.

This clone has only a few counts. The J gene is TRBJ2-2, the V gene TRBV29-1; 11 bases line up with TRBD2. Per the germline V gene, CDR1 is SQVTM and CDR2 is ANQGSEA. This CDR3 is built from 16 residues. V was clipped by 6 bases and J by 5 bases; unmatched bases: 11. The CDR3 nucleotides are TGCAGCGTGGTAGCGGGAGGGCCCGGGGGAACCGGGGAGCTGTTTTTT. This translates into CSVVAGGPGGTGELFF.

This clone was recorded a few times. The rearrangement joins TRBV6-4 to TRBJ2-2; no reliable D call. Germline V lookup: CDR1 MRHNA, CDR2 SNTAGT. CDR3 length: 15 amino acids. Trimming pared 5 bases from V and 6 bases from J, leaving 16 bases between. The CDR3 loop is CASSFYAFQAGELFF. CDR3 nucleotides: TGTGCCAGCAGTTTCTATGCATTCCAGGCCGGGGAGCTGTTTTTT.

The chain uses TRBV5-1 and TRBJ2-5; D is ambiguous. The V end was cut by 2 bases, the J end by 2 bases, with 13 bases between. Germline loops: CDR1 SGHRS, CDR2 YFSETQ. The CDR3 is made up of 15 amino acids. The CDR3: CASSFLAIPQETQYF. CDR3 bases: TGCGCCAGCAGCTTTCTCGCCATTCCACAAGAGACCCAGTACTTC.

The rearrangement uses TRBV28 and TRBJ2-7; D may be TRBD1 (5 bases). There are 14 residues in the CDR3. The V end lost 6 bases, the J end lost 1 base, and 13 bases lay between the germline ends. Germline V CDR1 and CDR2: MDHEN, SYDVKM. DNA of the CDR3: TGTGCCAGCAGCCTCCGACAGCTTTCCTACGAGCAGTACTTC. It yields the protein CASSLRQLSYEQYF.

V and J are TRBV29-1 and TRBJ2-2; D uncertain. Germline V gene data show CDR1 as SQVTM and CDR2 as ANQGSEA. The CDR3 loop spans 12 amino acids. V was clipped by 1 base and J by 1 base, with 1 base between them. The CDR3 loop is CSVEGNTGELFF. The CDR3 bases are TGCAGCGTTGAAGGGAACACCGGGGAGCTGTTTTTT.

The chain combines TRBV5-1 with TRBJ1-5, with D possibly being TRBD1 (5 bases). Trimming cost V 9 bases and J 15 bases, with 19 bases left between them. This CDR3 region has 11 residues. Germline CDR1 is SGHRS and CDR2 is YFSETQ. The CDR3, as DNA: TGCGCCAATTCCCGAGGGGCCTTTGGGCATTTT. Its translation: CANSRGAFGHF.

This clone appeared a few times. The rearrangement links TRBV7-9 to TRBJ1-2; the D is unclear. The CDR3 contains 15 residues. Germline loops: CDR1 SEHNR, CDR2 FQNEAQ (reference sequence). V dropped 0 bases and J dropped 0 bases, with 8 bases sitting between them. The CDR3 nucleotides read TGTGCCAGCAGCTTAGCACAGACCGCTAACTATGGCTACACCTTC. This sequence encodes CASSLAQTANYGYTF. The whole variable domain, remainder taken from reference TRBV7-9 and TRBJ1-2, is DTGVSQNPRHKITKRGQNVTFRCDPISEHNRLYWYRQTLGQGPEFLTYFQNEAQLEKSRLLSDRFSAERPKGSFSTLEIQRTEQGDSAMYLCASSLAQTANYGYTFGSGTRLTVV.

The J gene is TRBJ2-1, the V gene TRBV2; 11 bases are shared with TRBD1. V shed 6 bases and J 7 bases; nucleotides not matched to a gene: 2. Germline V CDR1 and CDR2: SNHLY, FYNNEI. The CDR3 spans 13 residues. The DNA of the CDR3 is TGTGCCAGCAGGGACAGGGGGCGGAATGAGCAGTTCTTC. It encodes CASRDRGRNEQFF.

The sample holds a few counts of this clone. V gene TRBV9 combines with J gene TRBJ1-2; D unresolved. The V gene's germline CDR1 is SGDLS and CDR2 YYNGEE. The CDR3 has 13 residues. Trimming cost V 6 bases and J 5 bases, with 14 bases left between them. CDR3 DNA sequence: TGTGCCAGCACCCGGTCCGCGGCGTATGGCTACACCTTC. It specifies CASTRSAAYGYTF.

In its sample, this clone was seen a few times. The chain uses TRBV27 and TRBJ2-5; D is unclear. The CDR3 covers 15 residues. Germline lookup yields CDR1 MNHEY and CDR2 SMNVEV (reference sequence). V was shortened by 3 bases and J by 1 base, with 12 bases between the two germline ends. The CDR3 spells CASSFSGDLQETQYF. DNA of the CDR3: TGTGCCAGCAGTTTTTCAGGAGATCTCCAAGAGACCCAGTACTTC.

The rearrangement uses TRBV19 and TRBJ2-2; D is perhaps TRBD1 (5 bases). Trimming removed 10 bases from V and 2 bases from J, with 17 bases in between. The CDR3 loop spans 15 amino acids. Germline assignment: CDR1 LNHDA and CDR2 SQIVND (reference sequence). The CDR3 DNA reads TGTGCCACCGAATTAAGGGGCGTAAACACCGGGGAGCTGTTTTTT. This sequence encodes CATELRGVNTGELFF.

V usage is TRBV30 and J usage is TRBJ2-1; D is ambiguous. Germline V CDR1 and CDR2: GTSNPN, SVGIG (reference sequence). This CDR3 is built from 12 residues. Trimming cost V 5 bases and J 9 bases, with 14 bases left between them. The CDR3 is CAWGKDGTEQFF. Here the CDR3 DNA reads TGTGCCTGGGGCAAGGACGGAACTGAGCAGTTCTTC.

V and J are TRBV28 and TRBJ1-1, with 7 bases identical to TRBD1. V lost 8 bases and J lost 10; bases outside the gene matches: 10. The germline gives CDR1 MDHEN, CDR2 SYDVKM. The length of the CDR3 is 12 residues. CDR3 sequence (DNA): TGTGCCAGCGTCACCGATACAGGGGTAGCTTTCTTT. This gives the protein CASVTDTGVAFF.

This clone has a handful of counts. This chain uses TRBV4-1 with TRBJ2-1; 7 bases line up with TRBD1. This CDR3 spans 15 amino acids. V dropped 0 bases and J dropped 2; count of bases not matched to a gene: 1. CDR1 is MGHRA and CDR2 is YSYEKL in the germline V gene. The CDR3 DNA reads as TGCGCCAGCAGCCAAGAACAGGGGACCTACAATGAGCAGTTCTTC. Residues: CASSQEQGTYNEQFF.